One and the same sample provided the 30 T cell receptor beta chains below, sequenced in a study of blood T cells in healthy people across ages. The use of a sample-barcoded 5' primer and a J-beta primer mix characterized a second PCR of roughly 7 to 12 cycles. One entry per CDR3 protein, called by TCRdb with MiXCR from the 5' RACE reads. The table includes 550,000 to 700,000 distinct CDR3 sequences, 27% detected once. Specimen: blood. The receptors were gathered from a woman in her 70s in good health.

The rearrangement links TRBV5-1 to TRBJ2-5, with D tentatively TRBD2 (5 bases). Between the trimmed V and J ends, which lost 2 bases and 9 bases, there was a span of 8 bases. This CDR3 contains 11 residues. Germline V gene sequence: CDR1 SGHRS, CDR2 YFSETQ. The CDR3 coding sequence is TGCGCCAGCAGCTTCCCCGGGGCCCAGTACTTC. Translating it yields CASSFPGAQYF.

This chain connects TRBV5-1 to TRBJ2-6, with D perhaps matching TRBD1 (5 bases). The V end lost 4 bases, the J end lost 0 bases, and 14 bases lay between the germline ends. Germline-derived CDR1 and CDR2 are SGHRS and YFSETQ. The CDR3 runs 17 residues. CDR3 nucleotides: TGCGCCAGCAGCATTCAGGGTATCACCTCTGGGGCCAACGTCCTGACTTTC. Translation: CASSIQGITSGANVLTF.

This chain uses TRBV7-9 with TRBJ2-7; 9 positions agree with TRBD2. V trimming: 5 bases; J trimming: 2 bases; junction bases outside the gene matches: 7. CDR1 SEHNR and CDR2 FQNEAQ come from the germline V gene (reference sequence). The CDR3 is 15 residues long. The CDR3 loop is CASSPQAGGPYEQYF. DNA for the CDR3: TGTGCCAGCAGCCCCCAAGCGGGGGGTCCCTACGAGCAGTACTTC.

The genes are TRBV4-1 and TRBJ1-5; D gene uncertain. From germline, CDR1 is MGHRA and CDR2 YSYEKL. This CDR3 is 16 amino acids long. V was trimmed by 0 bases and J by 0 bases, leaving 9 bases between them. Here the CDR3 reads CASSQEADYSNQPQHF. CDR3 sequence (DNA): TGCGCCAGCAGCCAAGAAGCGGACTATAGCAATCAGCCCCAGCATTTT.

V usage is TRBV29-1 and J usage is TRBJ1-2; 7 bases are shared with TRBD1. Trimming at V came to 3 bases and at J to 8 bases, leaving 9 bases not matched to a gene. The CDR3 is 13 residues long. Germline V CDR1 and CDR2: SQVTM, ANQGSEA. The CDR3 coding sequence is TGCAGCGTTGAGGGTGGGGACAGCCTCGGCTACACCTTC. Its translation: CSVEGGDSLGYTF.

The table lists this clonotype with a few counts. One junction end does not reproduce the germline sequence, and a read error may be involved. V and J are TRBV7-2 and TRBJ2-2, with TRBD2 matching over 8 bases. CDR1 and CDR2 from the germline V gene are SGHTA and FQGNSA. CDR3 size: 17 residues. The CDR3 reads CASSLVVLAGRTEELFF. As DNA, the CDR3 is TGTGCCAGCAGCTTAGTGGTTCTAGCGGGCCGCACCGAGGAGCTGTTTTTT.

The chain joins TRBV7-6 to TRBJ1-1; D is perhaps TRBD1 (6 bases). The CDR3 loop spans 14 amino acids. Trimming removed 5 bases from V and 4 bases from J, with 14 bases in between. The germline V gene encodes CDR1 SGHVS and CDR2 FNYEAQ. CDR3 DNA: TGTGCCAGCAGCCCAGGACAGCAGGGCACTGAAGCTTTCTTT. Translated, it gives CASSPGQQGTEAFF.

This sequence joins TRBV28 and TRBJ1-1; D is uncertain. Germline CDR1 reads MDHEN; CDR2 reads SYDVKM. Trimming pared 7 bases from V and 9 bases from J, leaving 21 bases between. The CDR3 totals 14 residues. The CDR3 nucleotides are TGTGCCAGCACCTTATCTCAGGCAGTCAGTCAAGCTTTCTTT. This translates into CASTLSQAVSQAFF. Looking up the rest from reference TRBV28 and TRBJ1-1 gives the full variable domain: DVKVTQSSRYLVKRTGEKVFLECVQDMDHENMFWYRQDPGLGLRLIYFSYDVKMKEKGDIPEGYSVSREKKERFSLILESASTNQTSMYLCASTLSQAVSQAFFGQGTRLTVV.

This clonotype has more than one count but fewer than ten. This chain connects TRBV20-1 to TRBJ1-1; unclear D gene. From germline, CDR1 is DFQATT and CDR2 SNEGSKA (reference sequence). V was pared by 0 bases and J by 4 bases, with 9 bases between. The CDR3 has 13 amino acids. The CDR3 nucleotides read TGCAGTGCTAGAGATCTGGCGGCCACTGAAGCTTTCTTT. Protein: CSARDLAATEAFF.

The chain uses TRBV7-2 and TRBJ1-2; tentatively, D is TRBD1 (5 bases). The germline CDR1 and CDR2 sequences are SGHTA and FQGNSA. Between the trimmed V and J ends, which lost 2 bases and 8 bases, there was a span of 12 bases. The CDR3 has 13 amino acids. CDR3 DNA: TGTGCCAGCAGCTTAAGGCAGGGCCGAGGCTACACCTTC. It translates to CASSLRQGRGYTF. Variable domain in full (rest from reference TRBV7-2 and TRBJ1-2): GAGVSQSPSNKVTEKGKDVELRCDPISGHTALYWYRQSLGQGLEFLIYFQGNSAPDKSGLPSDRFSAERTGGSVSTLTIQRTQQEDSAVYLCASSLRQGRGYTFGSGTRLTVV.

The gene calls are TRBV11-2 and TRBJ1-1, with D hard to call. CDR3 length: 13 amino acids. Trimming removed 1 base from V and 4 bases from J, with 7 bases in between. Germline loops: CDR1 SGHAT, CDR2 FQNNGV. The CDR3 region has the DNA TGTGCCAGCAGCTTAGGTTGGGGCACTGAAGCTTTCTTT. Protein product: CASSLGWGTEAFF.

This clonotype was observed a handful of times. This chain joins TRBV7-2 and TRBJ1-1; perhaps TRBD1 as D (6 bases). The CDR3 is 17 residues long. V was pared by 3 bases and J by 1 base, with 18 bases between. CDR1 and CDR2 from the germline V gene are SGHTA and FQGNSA. In DNA form, the CDR3 reads TGTGCCAGCAGCTTCCTACGAACGTCGACAGGGAACACTGAAGCTTTCTTT. It encodes CASSFLRTSTGNTEAFF. The full variable domain, rest sourced from reference TRBV7-2 and TRBJ1-1, is GAGVSQSPSNKVTEKGKDVELRCDPISGHTALYWYRQSLGQGLEFLIYFQGNSAPDKSGLPSDRFSAERTGGSVSTLTIQRTQQEDSAVYLCASSFLRTSTGNTEAFFGQGTRLTVV.

The chain joins TRBV20-1 to TRBJ2-3; no reliable D call. Germline loops: CDR1 DFQATT, CDR2 SNEGSKA (reference sequence). The CDR3 is made up of 14 amino acids. Trimming removed 0 bases at V and 11 bases at J, with 18 bases between. The DNA of the CDR3 is TGCAGTGCTAGAGATGTTCGGCTCGCTTGGGGGCAGTATTTT. Translation gives CSARDVRLAWGQYF.

The J gene is TRBJ2-1, the V gene TRBV6-1; 9 nucleotides agree with TRBD1. This CDR3 has 17 residues. Unmatched junction bases numbered 16, after V lost 1 base and J lost 12 bases. In germline, CDR1 is MNHNS, CDR2 SASEGT. CDR3 amino acids: CASSEERTGAMVGGQFF. CDR3 nucleotide sequence: TGTGCCAGCAGTGAAGAAAGGACAGGGGCCATGGTTGGCGGGCAGTTCTTC.

This chain uses TRBV24-1 with TRBJ1-5; 8 positions agree with TRBD1. The V segment lost 4 bases and the J segment 2 bases; nucleotides outside the gene matches: 6. CDR1 and CDR2 (germline): KGHDR, SFDVKD. The CDR3 is 16 residues long. CDR3 residues: CATSEPTGGGNQPQHF. CDR3 nucleotides: TGTGCCACCAGTGAACCAACAGGGGGAGGCAATCAGCCCCAGCATTTT.

This clonotype was counted a few times. The junction and the germline gene differ at one end; a read error may be behind it. The V call is TRBV24-1, the J call TRBJ2-5; TRBD1 is a possible D gene (6 bases). There are 14 residues in the CDR3. The germline V gene has CDR1 KGHDR and CDR2 SFDVKD. As DNA, the CDR3 is TGTGCCACCAGTGACGTACAGGGCCAAGAGACCCGGTACTTC. Amino acids: CATSDVQGQETRYF.

The J gene is TRBJ1-4, the V gene TRBV6-2 or TRBV6-3, with TRBD1 matching 9 bases. Germline V gives CDR1 MNHEY, CDR2 SVGEGT. With 2 bases clipped from V and 15 bases from J, the junction kept 7 bases outside the gene matches. The CDR3 runs 13 residues. This CDR3 is CASSYLGTGTMFF. The DNA for the CDR3 is TGTGCCAGCAGTTACCTGGGGACAGGGACGATGTTTTTT.

J is TRBJ2-1 and V is TRBV14; D may be TRBD2 (7 bases). In germline, CDR1 is SGHDN, CDR2 FVKESK. Trimming pared 8 bases from V and 4 bases from J, leaving 18 bases between. The CDR3 sequence is 15 residues long. CDR3: CASQGGGDPYNEQFF. CDR3 coding DNA: TGTGCCAGCCAAGGGGGAGGGGACCCTTACAATGAGCAGTTCTTC.

V is TRBV7-9 and J is TRBJ2-3, with D tentatively TRBD1 (6 bases). This CDR3 is built from 15 residues. With 2 bases removed from V and 4 bases from J, the gap between germline ends came to 13 bases. Germline loops: CDR1 SEHNR, CDR2 FQNEAQ (reference sequence). In nucleotides, the CDR3 is TGTGCCAGCAGCTTAACAGGGATGGCATCAGATACGCAGTATTTT. Residues: CASSLTGMASDTQYF.

The CDR3 DNA is TGTGCCAGCAGTTACATCGCCAAAAACATTCAGTACTTC. Translation: CASSYIAKNIQYF. This chain uses TRBV6-2 or TRBV6-3 with TRBJ2-4; D is unclear. Germline V gene sequence: CDR1 MNHEY, CDR2 SVGEGT. The V end lost 2 bases, the J end lost 1 base, and 3 bases lay between the germline ends. The CDR3 runs to 13 residues.

This sequence joins TRBV28 and TRBJ1-3; TRBD1 aligns across 7 bases. This CDR3 spans 16 amino acids. The V gene end was trimmed by 2 bases and the J gene end by 4 bases; junction bases not matched to a gene: 8. The germline CDR1 and CDR2 sequences are MDHEN and SYDVKM. The CDR3 protein is CASSLPQGGEGNTIYF. The CDR3 DNA sequence: TGTGCCAGCAGTTTACCCCAGGGGGGGGAAGGAAACACCATATATTTT. Using reference TRBV28 and TRBJ1-3 for the parts outside the CDR3, the full variable domain is DVKVTQSSRYLVKRTGEKVFLECVQDMDHENMFWYRQDPGLGLRLIYFSYDVKMKEKGDIPEGYSVSREKKERFSLILESASTNQTSMYLCASSLPQGGEGNTIYFGEGSWLTVV.

This clonotype was counted a few times. The rearrangement links TRBV20-1 to TRBJ2-3, with 11 positions matching TRBD2. Germline V gives CDR1 DFQATT, CDR2 SNEGSKA (reference sequence). V trimming: 3 bases; J trimming: 2 bases; junction bases outside the gene matches: 7. CDR3 length: 16 amino acids. The CDR3 region is CSASSGGGHPTDTQYF. CDR3 DNA sequence: TGCAGTGCTAGTAGCGGGGGGGGTCACCCCACAGATACGCAGTATTTT.

Only a few counts were recorded for this clonotype. The V and J genes are TRBV4-2 and TRBJ1-2; D uncertain. Trimming cost V 0 bases and J 2 bases, with 10 bases left between them. Germline values: CDR1 LGHNA, CDR2 YNFKEQ. The CDR3 sequence is 15 residues long. As DNA, the CDR3 is TGTGCCAGCAGCCAAGAGTTTCAGAAGAACTATGGCTACACCTTC. Protein sequence: CASSQEFQKNYGYTF.

On this clonotype: Sequence at one end of the junction differs from germline and may be a read error. The V gene is TRBV4-3, the J gene TRBJ1-1, with 11 nucleotides matching TRBD1. This CDR3 has 14 amino acids. Germline loops: CDR1 LGHNA, CDR2 YSLEER. The DNA of the CDR3 is TGTGCCAGCAGCCAAGCTGGACAGGGGGCGGAAGCTTTCTTT. Translating gives CASSQAGQGAEAFF.

The genes are TRBV7-9 and TRBJ2-5, with D possibly matching TRBD1 (5 bases). CDR3 length: 14 residues. The V gene lost 1 base and the J gene lost 3 bases, with 9 bases spanning the gap. The germline V gene encodes CDR1 SEHNR and CDR2 FQNEAQ (reference sequence). The CDR3 DNA follows: TGTGCCAGCAGCTTAGTCGTCAGGGAAGAGACCCAGTACTTC. It is translated as CASSLVVREETQYF.

The genes are TRBV3-1 and TRBJ2-5, with D tentatively TRBD2 (7 bases). The CDR3 extends over 18 amino acids. Germline V lookup: CDR1 LGHDT, CDR2 YNNKEL (reference sequence). V was pared by 3 bases and J by 5 bases, with 25 bases between. CDR3 sequence (DNA): TGTGCCAGCAGCCATAATAATGAGGGGGGGCCGGTTGGCGAGACCCAGTACTTC. It translates to CASSHNNEGGPVGETQYF.

This clonotype has just a few counts. The genes are TRBV20-1 and TRBJ2-5, with no clear D. CDR3 size: 13 residues. Trimming pared 5 bases from V and 1 base from J, leaving 11 bases between. Looked up from germline, CDR1 is DFQATT and CDR2 is SNEGSKA (reference sequence). The CDR3 DNA reads as TGCAGTGCTCTACTCTCGGGCCAAGAGACCCAGTACTTC. This gives the protein CSALLSGQETQYF.

The J gene is TRBJ1-1, the V gene TRBV3-1; 8 positions match TRBD1. Per germline, CDR1 LGHDT and CDR2 YNNKEL (reference sequence). The CDR3 spans 16 residues. J gave up 5 bases and V 3 bases, and 11 bases lay outside the gene matches. Written as DNA, the CDR3 is TGTGCCAGCAGCCATGGACAGGGTGGCAGGAATACTGAAGCTTTCTTT. Translated: CASSHGQGGRNTEAFF.

Only a few counts were recorded for this clonotype. The rearrangement uses TRBV6-2 or TRBV6-3 and TRBJ1-2, with no clear D. Looked up from germline, CDR1 is MNHEY and CDR2 is SVGEGT. The CDR3 is 14 residues long. Trimming shortened V by 5 bases and J by 1 base, and 11 bases separated the two germline ends. The CDR3 coding sequence is TGTGCCAGCAGTCTAGAGCGCTTTAACTATGGCTACACCTTC. Translating gives CASSLERFNYGYTF.

The chain joins TRBV7-2 to TRBJ2-3; 7 nucleotides align to TRBD2. The CDR3 consists of 14 residues. Germline lookup yields CDR1 SGHTA and CDR2 FQGNSA. Trimming took 3 bases from V and 8 from J; bases not matched to a gene: 8. CDR3 loop: CASSFIAGGGTQYF. The CDR3 nucleotides read TGTGCCAGCAGCTTTATAGCGGGTGGAGGTACGCAGTATTTT.